A selection of T cell receptor beta chains follows, all from one sample in a study of blood T cell repertoires in COVID-19. Data came from immunoSEQ multiplex PCR; TCRdb stores just in-frame clones and leaves some out. The sample contains 100,000 to 120,000 clones, about 85% of which appear only once. What was sequenced was peripheral blood. These receptors were taken from a man aged 50-60 years with acute or convalescent COVID-19. Each CDR3 is given with its conserved first and last residue. Fields, in order: D gene, J gene, V gene, clone size, CDR3 DNA, CDR3 protein. A D gene is named only where the DNA matches it firmly. Only some rows state a clone size, as once, few, many or a class for expanded clones.

d_gene: -; j_gene: TRBJ1-5; v_gene: TRBV5-5; abundance: -; CDR3nt: TGTGCCAGCAGCTATGGGCGCCAGGGCACAATCTATAGCAATCAGCCCCAGCATTTT; CDR3aa: CASSYGRQGTIYSNQPQHF
d_gene: TRBD1; j_gene: TRBJ1-1; v_gene: TRBV19; abundance: -; CDR3nt: TGTGCCAGTAGTAAAACACGGGACAGGCCAGAAGCTTTCTTT; CDR3aa: CASSKTRDRPEAFF
d_gene: -; j_gene: TRBJ1-5; v_gene: TRBV19; abundance: -; CDR3nt: TGTGCCAGTAGCCGCGGGATGGGGGGTGACTTGACCGGAAAGCCCCAGCATTTT; CDR3aa: CASSRGMGGDLTGKPQHF
d_gene: TRBD1; j_gene: TRBJ2-5; v_gene: TRBV5-1; abundance: few; CDR3nt: TGCGCCAGCAGCTCTGGGACAGAAGTCCAAGAGACCCAGTACTTC; CDR3aa: CASSSGTEVQETQYF
d_gene: TRBD1; j_gene: TRBJ1-2; v_gene: TRBV6-5; abundance: -; CDR3nt: TGTGCCAGCAGTTCCGACAGGGTCACCTATGGCTACACCTTC; CDR3aa: CASSSDRVTYGYTF
d_gene: TRBD1; j_gene: TRBJ1-4; v_gene: TRBV7-9; abundance: -; CDR3nt: TGTGCCACCACAGGGGGCGAATCTAATGAAAAACTGTTTTTT; CDR3aa: CATTGGESNEKLFF
d_gene: TRBD2; j_gene: TRBJ2-3; v_gene: TRBV6-4; abundance: -; CDR3nt: TGTGCCAGCAGTGACGGCGCTAGCGGGAGGGATACGCAGTATTTT; CDR3aa: CASSDGASGRDTQYF
d_gene: -; j_gene: TRBJ1-5; v_gene: TRBV6-5; abundance: -; CDR3nt: TGTGCCAGCAGTTTGGTGAGGGCTGATCAGCCCCAGCATTTT; CDR3aa: CASSLVRADQPQHF
d_gene: -; j_gene: TRBJ1-2; v_gene: TRBV25-1; abundance: -; CDR3nt: TGTGCCAGCCGTGCGTATGGCTACACCTTC; CDR3aa: CASRAYGYTF
d_gene: TRBD2; j_gene: TRBJ2-5; v_gene: TRBV9; abundance: -; CDR3nt: TGTGCCAGCAGCGTTGGGGGACTAGCGGGAGGTGGGCCAGAGACCCAGTACTTC; CDR3aa: CASSVGGLAGGGPETQYF
d_gene: TRBD1; j_gene: TRBJ1-4; v_gene: TRBV29-1; abundance: -; CDR3nt: TGCAGCGTCGTCCGGGACAGGGGGGAAAAACTGTTTTTT; CDR3aa: CSVVRDRGEKLFF
d_gene: -; j_gene: TRBJ1-6; v_gene: TRBV12-3/TRBV12-4; abundance: -; CDR3nt: TGTGCCAGCAGCCGGGTTTCGACACCCCTCCACTTT; CDR3aa: CASSRVSTPLHF
d_gene: TRBD1; j_gene: TRBJ1-2; v_gene: TRBV6-4; abundance: -; CDR3nt: TGTGCCAGCAGCGCCACCGGGACAGGGGCCCTCTATGGCTACACCTTC; CDR3aa: CASSATGTGALYGYTF
d_gene: TRBD1; j_gene: TRBJ2-2; v_gene: TRBV6-5; abundance: -; CDR3nt: TGTGCCAGCAGGCCGACAGGGCTGACCGGGGAGCTGTTTTTT; CDR3aa: CASRPTGLTGELFF
d_gene: -; j_gene: TRBJ1-1; v_gene: TRBV3-1/TRBV3-2; abundance: once; CDR3nt: TGTGCCAGCAGCCAAGCTTACGTACTGTTCACTGAAGCTTTCTTT; CDR3aa: CASSQAYVLFTEAFF
d_gene: -; j_gene: TRBJ2-5; v_gene: TRBV13; abundance: -; CDR3nt: TGTGCCAGCAGCTCAAACCTAGTAGGCGGAGGCCACCAGTACTTC; CDR3aa: CASSSNLVGGGHQYF
d_gene: TRBD2; j_gene: TRBJ2-2; v_gene: TRBV7-3; abundance: -; CDR3nt: TGTGCCAGCAGCTCCACTAGCGCCAACACCGGGGAGCTGTTTTTT; CDR3aa: CASSSTSANTGELFF
d_gene: -; j_gene: TRBJ2-7; v_gene: TRBV5-6; abundance: few; CDR3nt: TGTGCCAGCAGCTTGGCCCCAACTTCCTACGAGCAGTACTTC; CDR3aa: CASSLAPTSYEQYF
d_gene: TRBD1; j_gene: TRBJ1-6; v_gene: TRBV6-6; abundance: few; CDR3nt: TGTGCCACCGGACAGGGTTCGTCACCCCTCCACTTT; CDR3aa: CATGQGSSPLHF
d_gene: -; j_gene: TRBJ1-5; v_gene: TRBV12-3/TRBV12-4; abundance: -; CDR3nt: TGTGCCAGCAGTCAGGGCCAGCCCCAGCATTTT; CDR3aa: CASSQGQPQHF
d_gene: TRBD2; j_gene: TRBJ2-1; v_gene: TRBV5-7; abundance: -; CDR3nt: TGTGCCAGCAGACCACGGGAGTGTCCGGGACTAGAGTTCTTC; CDR3aa: CASRPRECPGLEFF
d_gene: TRBD1; j_gene: TRBJ2-2; v_gene: TRBV27; abundance: -; CDR3nt: TGTGCCAGCAGTTTATTTCCCGGGACAGGGACCGGGGAGCTGTTTTTT; CDR3aa: CASSLFPGTGTGELFF
d_gene: -; j_gene: TRBJ2-7; v_gene: TRBV5-1; abundance: once; CDR3nt: TGCGCCAGCAGTGAGACTCCAACCGTCTACGAGCAGTACTTC; CDR3aa: CASSETPTVYEQYF
d_gene: -; j_gene: TRBJ2-2; v_gene: TRBV4-1; abundance: few; CDR3nt: TGCGCCAGCAGCCAACAGGGAAACGAGGTCACCGGGGAGCTGTTTTTT; CDR3aa: CASSQQGNEVTGELFF
d_gene: -; j_gene: TRBJ2-1; v_gene: TRBV27; abundance: -; CDR3nt: TGTGCCAGCAGTTCGGACGACTATGCCTACAATGAGCAGTTCTTC; CDR3aa: CASSSDDYAYNEQFF
d_gene: -; j_gene: TRBJ2-3; v_gene: TRBV11-2; abundance: -; CDR3nt: TGTGCCAGCAGCTTAGCGCTAGCTCCAGATACGCAGTATTTT; CDR3aa: CASSLALAPDTQYF
d_gene: -; j_gene: TRBJ1-4; v_gene: TRBV18; abundance: -; CDR3nt: TGTGCCAGCTCACCACGCGGGGGGAATGAAAAACTGTTTTTT; CDR3aa: CASSPRGGNEKLFF
d_gene: -; j_gene: TRBJ1-1; v_gene: TRBV29-1; abundance: -; CDR3nt: TGCAGCGTTGCAGGTCAGATTAATGAAGCTTTCTTT; CDR3aa: CSVAGQINEAFF
d_gene: -; j_gene: TRBJ1-5; v_gene: TRBV2; abundance: few; CDR3nt: TGTGCCAGCAGTGACAGGGGAACCAATCAGCCCCAGCATTTT; CDR3aa: CASSDRGTNQPQHF
d_gene: TRBD1; j_gene: TRBJ1-2; v_gene: TRBV29-1; abundance: -; CDR3nt: TGCAGCACCTTGGCTTACCCGGGACAGGGCTTTGGCTACACCTTC; CDR3aa: CSTLAYPGQGFGYTF
d_gene: -; j_gene: TRBJ1-1; v_gene: TRBV4-1; abundance: -; CDR3nt: TGCGCCAGCAGCCGAGGGGGTCAGTACACTGAAGCTTTCTTT; CDR3aa: CASSRGGQYTEAFF
d_gene: TRBD1; j_gene: TRBJ1-1; v_gene: TRBV19; abundance: -; CDR3nt: TGTGCCAGTAGTATAGTCGGGACAGTGAACACTGAAGCTTTCTTT; CDR3aa: CASSIVGTVNTEAFF
d_gene: TRBD2; j_gene: TRBJ2-5; v_gene: TRBV11-3; abundance: few; CDR3nt: TGTGCCAGCAGCTTAACCGGGGGGATATGGGAGACCCAGTACTTC; CDR3aa: CASSLTGGIWETQYF
d_gene: -; j_gene: TRBJ2-5; v_gene: TRBV19; abundance: -; CDR3nt: TGTGCCAGTAGTTCCGGGGGGACCCAGTACTTC; CDR3aa: CASSSGGTQYF
d_gene: TRBD2; j_gene: TRBJ2-7; v_gene: TRBV6-5; abundance: -; CDR3nt: TGTGCCAGCAGCTGGACTAGCGGCTACGAGCAGTACTTC; CDR3aa: CASSWTSGYEQYF
d_gene: TRBD1; j_gene: TRBJ2-5; v_gene: TRBV3-1/TRBV3-2; abundance: -; CDR3nt: TGTGCCAGCAGCCAGGGGACAGGGGCAGGTTGGGAGACCCAGTACTTC; CDR3aa: CASSQGTGAGWETQYF